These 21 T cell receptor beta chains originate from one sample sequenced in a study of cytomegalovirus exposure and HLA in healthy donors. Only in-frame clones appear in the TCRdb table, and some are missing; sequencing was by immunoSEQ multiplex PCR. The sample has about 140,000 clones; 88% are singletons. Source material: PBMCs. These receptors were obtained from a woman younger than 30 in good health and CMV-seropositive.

In nucleotides, the CDR3 is TGCGCCAGCAGCCCTGAGCCGGGGAGGTCTGAAGCTTTCTTT. This codes for CASSPEPGRSEAFF. The chain uses TRBV4-1 and TRBJ1-1; no clear D gene. Germline V gene lookup returns CDR1 MGHRA and CDR2 YSYEKL. The V gene lost 4 bases and the J gene lost 6 bases, with 15 bases spanning the gap. This CDR3 is 14 amino acids long.

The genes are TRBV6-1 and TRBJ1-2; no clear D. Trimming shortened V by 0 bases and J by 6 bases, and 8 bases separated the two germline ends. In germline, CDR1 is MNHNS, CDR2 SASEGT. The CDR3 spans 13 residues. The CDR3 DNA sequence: TGTGCCAGCAGTGAAGCTAACACCAATGGCTACACCTTC. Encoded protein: CASSEANTNGYTF.

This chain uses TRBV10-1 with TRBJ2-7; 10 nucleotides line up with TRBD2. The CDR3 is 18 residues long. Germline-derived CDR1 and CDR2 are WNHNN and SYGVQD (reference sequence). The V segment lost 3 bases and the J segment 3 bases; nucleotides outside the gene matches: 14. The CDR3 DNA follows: TGCGCCAGCAGTGATGGGGGGACTAGCGCGAATACCTTCTACGAGCAGTACTTC. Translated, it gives CASSDGGTSANTFYEQYF.

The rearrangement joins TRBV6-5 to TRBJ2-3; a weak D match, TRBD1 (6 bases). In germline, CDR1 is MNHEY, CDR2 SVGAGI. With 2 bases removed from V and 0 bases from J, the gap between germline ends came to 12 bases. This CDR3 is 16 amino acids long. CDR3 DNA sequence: TGTGCCAGCAGTTACCCCTGGACAGTTAGCACAGATACGCAGTATTTT. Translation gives CASSYPWTVSTDTQYF.

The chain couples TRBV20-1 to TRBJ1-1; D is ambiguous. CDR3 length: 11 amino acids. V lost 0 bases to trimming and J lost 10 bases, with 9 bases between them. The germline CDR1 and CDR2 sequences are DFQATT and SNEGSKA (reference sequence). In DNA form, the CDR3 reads TGCAGTGCTAGAGATGGCCCTGCAGCTTTCTTT. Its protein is CSARDGPAAFF.

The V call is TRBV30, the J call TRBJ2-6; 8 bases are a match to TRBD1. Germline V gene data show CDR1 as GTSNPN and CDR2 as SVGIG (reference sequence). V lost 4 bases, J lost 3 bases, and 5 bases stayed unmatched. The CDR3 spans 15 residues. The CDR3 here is CAWMTGVFGANVLTF. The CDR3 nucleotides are TGTGCCTGGATGACAGGGGTCTTTGGGGCCAACGTCCTGACTTTC.

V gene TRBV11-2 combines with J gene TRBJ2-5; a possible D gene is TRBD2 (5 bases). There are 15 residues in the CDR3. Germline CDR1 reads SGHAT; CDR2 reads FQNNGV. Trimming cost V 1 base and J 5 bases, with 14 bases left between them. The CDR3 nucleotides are TGTGCCAGCAGCTTAGGAGGCCGGGATTGGGAGACCCAGTACTTC. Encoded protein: CASSLGGRDWETQYF.

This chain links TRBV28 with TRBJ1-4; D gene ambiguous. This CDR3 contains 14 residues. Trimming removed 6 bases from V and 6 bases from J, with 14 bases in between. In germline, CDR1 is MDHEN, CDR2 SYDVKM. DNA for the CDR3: TGTGCCAGCAGCTTGGACCGGGGATATGAAAAACTGTTTTTT. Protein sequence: CASSLDRGYEKLFF.

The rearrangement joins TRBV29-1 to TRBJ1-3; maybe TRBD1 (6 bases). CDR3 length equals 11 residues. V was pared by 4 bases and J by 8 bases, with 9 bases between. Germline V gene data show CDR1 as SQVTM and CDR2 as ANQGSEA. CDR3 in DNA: TGCAGCGTTGGACAGGTAGACACCATATATTTT. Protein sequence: CSVGQVDTIYF. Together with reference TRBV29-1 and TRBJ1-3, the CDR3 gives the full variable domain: SAVISQKPSRDICQRGTSLTIQCQVDSQVTMMFWYRQQPGQSLTLIATANQGSEATYESGFVIDKFPISRPNLTFSTLTVSNMSPEDSSIYLCSVGQVDTIYFGEGSWLTVV.

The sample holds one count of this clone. In nucleotides, the CDR3 is TGTGCCAGCAGTTCAGGACAGAACTATGGCTACACCTTC. Translated: CASSSGQNYGYTF. The rearrangement joins TRBV27 to TRBJ1-2, with D perhaps TRBD1 (6 bases). CDR1 and CDR2 from the germline V gene are MNHEY and SMNVEV (reference sequence). Trimming left V 4 bases short and J 2 bases short, with 8 bases between. The length of the CDR3 is 13 residues.

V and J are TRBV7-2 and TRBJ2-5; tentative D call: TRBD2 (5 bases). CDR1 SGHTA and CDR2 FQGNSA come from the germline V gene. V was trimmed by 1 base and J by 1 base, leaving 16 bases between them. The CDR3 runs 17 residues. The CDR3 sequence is CASSLGPRRVVQETQYF. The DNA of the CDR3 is TGTGCCAGCAGCTTAGGCCCTAGGCGGGTCGTCCAAGAGACCCAGTACTTC. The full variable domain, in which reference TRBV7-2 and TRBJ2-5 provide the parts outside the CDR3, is GAGVSQSPSNKVTEKGKDVELRCDPISGHTALYWYRQSLGQGLEFLIYFQGNSAPDKSGLPSDRFSAERTGGSVSTLTIQRTQQEDSAVYLCASSLGPRRVVQETQYFGPGTRLLVL.

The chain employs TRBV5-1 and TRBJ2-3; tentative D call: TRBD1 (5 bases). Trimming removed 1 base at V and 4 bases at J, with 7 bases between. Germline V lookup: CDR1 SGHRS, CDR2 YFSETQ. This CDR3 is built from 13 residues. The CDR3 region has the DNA TGCGCCAGCAGCTTGAGGGGATCAGATACGCAGTATTTT. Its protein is CASSLRGSDTQYF.

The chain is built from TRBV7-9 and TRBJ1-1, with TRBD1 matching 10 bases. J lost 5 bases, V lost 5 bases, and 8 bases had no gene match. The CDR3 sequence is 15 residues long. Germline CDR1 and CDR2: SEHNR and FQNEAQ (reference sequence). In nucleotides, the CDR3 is TGTGCCAGCAGCATGACAGGGGGCGCAGGGACTGAAGCTTTCTTT. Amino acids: CASSMTGGAGTEAFF.

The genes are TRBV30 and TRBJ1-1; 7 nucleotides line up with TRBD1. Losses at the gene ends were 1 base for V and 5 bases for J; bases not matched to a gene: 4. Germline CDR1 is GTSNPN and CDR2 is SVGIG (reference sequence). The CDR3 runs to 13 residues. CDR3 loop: CAWSGQGKTEAFF. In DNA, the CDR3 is TGTGCCTGGAGTGGACAGGGTAAGACTGAAGCTTTCTTT.

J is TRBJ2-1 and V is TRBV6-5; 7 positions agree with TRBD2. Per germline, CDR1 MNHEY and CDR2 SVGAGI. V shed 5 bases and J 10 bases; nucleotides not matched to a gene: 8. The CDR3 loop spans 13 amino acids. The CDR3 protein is CASSTLGGDEQFF. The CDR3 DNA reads TGTGCCAGCAGTACCCTGGGGGGGGACGAGCAGTTCTTC.

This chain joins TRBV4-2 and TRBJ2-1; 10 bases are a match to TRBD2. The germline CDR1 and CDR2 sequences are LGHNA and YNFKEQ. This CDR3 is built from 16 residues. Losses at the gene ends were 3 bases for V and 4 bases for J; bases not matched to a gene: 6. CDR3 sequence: CASSQRLAGDYNEQFF. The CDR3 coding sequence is TGTGCCAGCAGCCAGCGACTAGCGGGTGATTACAATGAGCAGTTCTTC.

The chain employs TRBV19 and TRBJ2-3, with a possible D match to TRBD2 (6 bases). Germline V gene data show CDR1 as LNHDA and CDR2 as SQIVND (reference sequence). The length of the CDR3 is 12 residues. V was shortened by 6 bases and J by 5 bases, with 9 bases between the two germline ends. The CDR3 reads CASSFGGDTQYF. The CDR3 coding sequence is TGTGCCAGTAGCTTCGGGGGAGATACGCAGTATTTT.

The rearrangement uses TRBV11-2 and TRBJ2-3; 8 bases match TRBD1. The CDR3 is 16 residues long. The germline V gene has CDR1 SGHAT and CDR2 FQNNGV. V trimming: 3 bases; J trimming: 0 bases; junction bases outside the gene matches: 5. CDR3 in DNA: TGTGCCAGCAGCTTCAGGGGGCGCGGGAGCACAGATACGCAGTATTTT. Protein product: CASSFRGRGSTDTQYF.

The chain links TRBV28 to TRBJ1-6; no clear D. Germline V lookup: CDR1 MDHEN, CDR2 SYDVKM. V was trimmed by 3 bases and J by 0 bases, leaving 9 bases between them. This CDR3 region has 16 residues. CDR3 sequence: CASSLAGVSYNSPLHF. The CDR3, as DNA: TGTGCCAGCAGTTTGGCAGGCGTCTCCTATAATTCACCCCTCCACTTT.

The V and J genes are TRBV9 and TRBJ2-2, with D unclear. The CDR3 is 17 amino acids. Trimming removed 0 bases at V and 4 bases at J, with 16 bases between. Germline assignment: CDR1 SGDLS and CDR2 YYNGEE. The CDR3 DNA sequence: TGTGCCAGCAGCGTAGATCCTCAGACCCCGGGCACCGGGGAGCTGTTTTTT. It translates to CASSVDPQTPGTGELFF.

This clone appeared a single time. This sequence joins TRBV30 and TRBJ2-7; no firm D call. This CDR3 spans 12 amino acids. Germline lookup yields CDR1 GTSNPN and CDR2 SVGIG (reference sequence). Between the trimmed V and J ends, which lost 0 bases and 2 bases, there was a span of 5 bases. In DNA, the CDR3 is TGTGCCTGGAGTGTACTTCCCTACGAGCAGTACTTC. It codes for CAWSVLPYEQYF.